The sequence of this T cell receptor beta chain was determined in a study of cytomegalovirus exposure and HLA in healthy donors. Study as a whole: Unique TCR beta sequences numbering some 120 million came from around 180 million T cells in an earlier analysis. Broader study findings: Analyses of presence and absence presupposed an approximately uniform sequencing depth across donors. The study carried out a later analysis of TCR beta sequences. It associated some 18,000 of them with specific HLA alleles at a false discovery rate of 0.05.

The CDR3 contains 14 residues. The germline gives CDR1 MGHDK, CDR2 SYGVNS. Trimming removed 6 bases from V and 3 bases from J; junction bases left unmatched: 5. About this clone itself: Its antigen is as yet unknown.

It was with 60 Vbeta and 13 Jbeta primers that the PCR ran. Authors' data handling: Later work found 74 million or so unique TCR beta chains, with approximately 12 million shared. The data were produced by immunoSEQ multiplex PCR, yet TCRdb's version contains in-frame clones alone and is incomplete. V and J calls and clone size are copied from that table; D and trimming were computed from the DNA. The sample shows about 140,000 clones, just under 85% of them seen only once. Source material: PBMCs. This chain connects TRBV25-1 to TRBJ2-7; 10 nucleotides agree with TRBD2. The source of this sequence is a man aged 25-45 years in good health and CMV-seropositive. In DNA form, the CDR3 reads TGTGCCAGCAGCCCTCGGACTAGCGGCTACGAGCAGTACTTC. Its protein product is CASSPRTSGYEQYF.